The T cell receptor (beta chain) described here comes from a study of tumor and adjacent non-tumor tissue in lung cancer. Study-level background: The patients, 10 or so men and roughly 5 women, were about 31 to 85 with stage I to III disease. Study outcomes and limitations: Top 100 clones took a larger repertoire share in normal lung.

Germline loops: CDR1 ENHRY, CDR2 SYGVKD. The V gene lost 6 bases and the J gene lost 1 base, with 9 bases spanning the gap. The CDR3 has 14 residues. RNA was extracted from bulk tissue without any cell sorting. Newly diagnosed lung cancer patients had thoracic surgery in China, August–November 2014, without prior chemotherapy. TCRbeta libraries were built with three rounds of nested PCR, modified from ARM-PCR. TCRdb reprocessed the multiplex PCR reads via MiXCR and lists one record per CDR3 protein. The sample has tens of thousands of distinct CDR3 sequences; roughly 80% are singletons. As concerns this clonotype: What it binds is unknown.

V gene TRBV10-3 combines with J gene TRBJ2-2, with D possibly being TRBD2 (6 bases). The sequence came from a woman in her forties or fifties with non-small cell lung cancer. Specimen: lung tumor tissue. DNA of the CDR3: TGTGCCATCAGAATTAGCGGGAACACCGGGGAGCTGTTTTTT. Translation: CAIRISGNTGELFF.